This is a list of T cell receptor beta chains from one sample in a study of cytomegalovirus exposure and HLA in healthy donors. The table came from immunoSEQ multiplex PCR; TCRdb's copy has only in-frame clones and leaves some out. This table has 95,000 or so clones, 65% to 90% appearing once. What was sequenced was PBMCs. Source of these receptors: a woman aged 70-85 years in good health and CMV-seropositive. Each CDR3 is given with its conserved first and last residue. A D gene is named only where the DNA matches it firmly. Clone size is shown for a subset of rows, as once, few, many or a class of expanded clone.

abundance: NA
d_gene: TRBD1
len: 18
v_gene: TRBV15
j_gene: TRBJ1-4
CDR3aa: CATSRQIPTGGLLEKLFF
CDR3nt: TGTGCCACCAGCAGACAAATCCCAACAGGGGGTCTTCTTGAAAAACTGTTTTTT

abundance: few
d_gene: NA
len: 14
v_gene: TRBV7-3
j_gene: TRBJ2-7
CDR3aa: CASSLDGSGNEQYF
CDR3nt: TGTGCCAGCAGCTTAGACGGGAGTGGGAACGAGCAGTACTTC

abundance: NA
d_gene: NA
len: 12
v_gene: TRBV19
j_gene: TRBJ2-5
CDR3aa: CASSITPETQYF
CDR3nt: TGTGCCAGTAGTATCACACCAGAGACCCAGTACTTC

abundance: NA
d_gene: NA
len: 15
v_gene: TRBV15
j_gene: TRBJ1-4
CDR3aa: CATSPEPSGNEKLFF
CDR3nt: TGTGCCACCAGCCCCGAGCCATCAGGGAATGAAAAACTGTTTTTT

abundance: few
d_gene: TRBD2
len: 17
v_gene: TRBV7-2
j_gene: TRBJ2-3
CDR3aa: CASSPSGSGGSTDTQYF
CDR3nt: TGTGCCAGCAGCCCGTCTGGGAGCGGGGGTAGCACAGATACGCAGTATTTT

abundance: NA
d_gene: TRBD2
len: 17
v_gene: TRBV30
j_gene: TRBJ2-7
CDR3aa: CAWTGARTSGRIDEQYF
CDR3nt: TGTGCCTGGACCGGGGCGCGAACTAGCGGGAGGATCGACGAGCAGTACTTC

abundance: NA
d_gene: NA
len: 15
v_gene: TRBV10-3
j_gene: TRBJ2-1
CDR3aa: CAISHLGTPDNEQFF
CDR3nt: TGTGCCATCTCCCATCTCGGGACACCCGACAATGAGCAGTTCTTC

abundance: NA
d_gene: NA
len: 13
v_gene: TRBV7-2
j_gene: TRBJ2-7
CDR3aa: CASSSQGSGEQYF
CDR3nt: TGTGCCAGCAGCTCCCAGGGATCGGGCGAGCAGTACTTC

abundance: NA
d_gene: NA
len: 15
v_gene: TRBV28
j_gene: TRBJ2-5
CDR3aa: CASSTPRTRFGTQYF
CDR3nt: TGTGCCAGCAGTACGCCCCGGACTCGATTTGGGACCCAGTACTTC

abundance: NA
d_gene: TRBD2
len: 15
v_gene: TRBV19
j_gene: TRBJ2-2
CDR3aa: CASSTLSGIGGELFF
CDR3nt: TGTGCCAGTAGTACCCTTAGCGGGATAGGCGGGGAGCTGTTTTTT

abundance: once
d_gene: NA
len: 13
v_gene: TRBV7-2
j_gene: TRBJ2-7
CDR3aa: CASSLGLAYEQYF
CDR3nt: TGTGCCAGCAGCTTAGGGCTAGCCTACGAGCAGTACTTC

abundance: once
d_gene: TRBD1
len: 16
v_gene: TRBV5-4
j_gene: TRBJ1-6
CDR3aa: CASSLDQGANNSPLHF
CDR3nt: TGTGCCAGCAGCTTGGATCAGGGGGCTAATAATTCACCCCTCCACTTT

abundance: once
d_gene: TRBD2
len: 15
v_gene: TRBV5-1
j_gene: TRBJ2-7
CDR3aa: CASSLTSGSFREQYF
CDR3nt: TGCGCCAGCAGCCTGACTAGCGGGAGCTTCCGCGAGCAGTACTTC

abundance: NA
d_gene: TRBD1
len: 15
v_gene: TRBV28
j_gene: TRBJ2-7
CDR3aa: CASSSTGTGSYEQYF
CDR3nt: TGTGCCAGCAGTTCAACCGGGACAGGGAGCTACGAGCAGTACTTC

abundance: NA
d_gene: NA
len: 13
v_gene: TRBV18
j_gene: TRBJ2-1
CDR3aa: CASSQEQTYEQFF
CDR3nt: TGTGCCAGCTCACAGGAACAGACCTATGAGCAGTTCTTC

abundance: NA
d_gene: NA
len: 15
v_gene: TRBV7-9
j_gene: TRBJ1-3
CDR3aa: CASSLADTPGNTIYF
CDR3nt: TGTGCCAGCAGCTTAGCTGATACTCCCGGAAACACCATATATTTT

abundance: NA
d_gene: NA
len: 15
v_gene: TRBV28
j_gene: TRBJ2-1
CDR3aa: CASSHSGEGENEQFF
CDR3nt: TGTGCCAGCAGTCACTCAGGGGAGGGCGAAAATGAGCAGTTCTTC